This TCR beta chain was documented in a study of OX40 agonist ivuxolimab in advanced cancers. Study as a whole: Administration of intravenous ivuxolimab to patients occurred every 2 weeks at 0.01 to 10 mg/kg. Study-level results: Clonal expansion was among the lowest in partial responders at 0.1-3.0 mg/kg, especially CD8+.

Germline-derived CDR1 and CDR2 are MNHNY and SVGAGI (reference sequence). V shed 1 base, J shed 2 bases, and the junction held 5 bases outside the gene matches. This CDR3 has 15 amino acids. Note on this clone: Its antigen is currently unknown.

Here immunoSEQ multiplex PCR was the method, and the copy in TCRdb shows in-frame clones only, minus some. Altogether about 80,000 clones are present, approximately 89% being singletons, with the ten largest covering about 0.2%. The V gene is TRBV6-6, the J gene TRBJ2-7, with 7 nucleotides matching TRBD2. The sequence came from an adult with an advanced solid tumor such as melanoma, head and neck, liver or kidney cancer. The starting material was CD4+ or CD8+ T cells sorted from blood, obtained in a trial of the OX40 agonist ivuxolimab. CDR3 loop: CASSYFPSGTYEQYF. CDR3 DNA: TGTGCCAGCAGTTACTTTCCCAGCGGGACCTACGAGCAGTACTTC.